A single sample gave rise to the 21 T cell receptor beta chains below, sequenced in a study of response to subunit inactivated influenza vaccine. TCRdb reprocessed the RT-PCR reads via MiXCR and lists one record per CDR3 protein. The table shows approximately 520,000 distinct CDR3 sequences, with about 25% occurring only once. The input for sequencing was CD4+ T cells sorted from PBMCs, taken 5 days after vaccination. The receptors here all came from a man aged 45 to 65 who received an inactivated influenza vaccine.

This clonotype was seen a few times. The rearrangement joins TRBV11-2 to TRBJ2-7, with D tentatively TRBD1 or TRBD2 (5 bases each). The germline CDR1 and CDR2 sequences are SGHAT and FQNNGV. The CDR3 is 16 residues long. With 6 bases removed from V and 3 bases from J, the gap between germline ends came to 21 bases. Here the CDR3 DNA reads TGTGCCAGCAGAGTGGGTATGAGGGGACCACACTACGAGCAGTACTTC. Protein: CASRVGMRGPHYEQYF. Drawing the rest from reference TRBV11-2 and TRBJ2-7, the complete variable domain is EAGVAQSPRYKIIEKRQSVAFWCNPISGHATLYWYQQILGQGPKLLIQFQNNGVVDDSQLPKDRFSAERLKGVDSTLKIQPAKLEDSAVYLCASRVGMRGPHYEQYFGPGTRLTVT.

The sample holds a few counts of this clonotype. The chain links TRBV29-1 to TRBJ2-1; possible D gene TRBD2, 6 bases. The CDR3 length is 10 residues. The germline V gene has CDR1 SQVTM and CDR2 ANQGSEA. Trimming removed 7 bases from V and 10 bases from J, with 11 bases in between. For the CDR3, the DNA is TGCAGCGGGGGACTTACAGAGCAGTTCTTC. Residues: CSGGLTEQFF.

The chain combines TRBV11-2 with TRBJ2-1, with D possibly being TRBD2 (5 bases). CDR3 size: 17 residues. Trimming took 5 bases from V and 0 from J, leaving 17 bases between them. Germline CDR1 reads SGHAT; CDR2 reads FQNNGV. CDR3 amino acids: CASSRSGAGSSYNEQFF. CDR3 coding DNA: TGTGCCAGCAGCCGGAGCGGCGCAGGAAGCTCCTACAATGAGCAGTTCTTC.

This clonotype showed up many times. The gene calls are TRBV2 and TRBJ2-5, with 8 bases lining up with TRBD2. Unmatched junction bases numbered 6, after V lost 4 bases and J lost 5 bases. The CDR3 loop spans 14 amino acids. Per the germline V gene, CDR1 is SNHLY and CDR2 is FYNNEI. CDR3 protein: CASSGLAGRETQYF. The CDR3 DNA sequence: TGTGCCAGCAGTGGTCTAGCGGGCAGGGAGACCCAGTACTTC.

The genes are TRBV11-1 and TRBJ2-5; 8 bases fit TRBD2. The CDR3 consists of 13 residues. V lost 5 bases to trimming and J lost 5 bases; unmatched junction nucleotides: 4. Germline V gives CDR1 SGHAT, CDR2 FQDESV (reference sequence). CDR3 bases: TGTGCCAGCAGCCGGGGGGGTTCCGAGACCCAGTACTTC. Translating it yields CASSRGGSETQYF.

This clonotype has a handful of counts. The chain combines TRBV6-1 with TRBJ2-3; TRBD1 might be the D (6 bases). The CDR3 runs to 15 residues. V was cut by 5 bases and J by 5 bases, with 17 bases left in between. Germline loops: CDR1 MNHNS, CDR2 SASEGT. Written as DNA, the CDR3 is TGTGCCAGCAGTCCGCGTAGAGGGGGTGTAGATACGCAGTATTTT. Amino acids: CASSPRRGGVDTQYF.

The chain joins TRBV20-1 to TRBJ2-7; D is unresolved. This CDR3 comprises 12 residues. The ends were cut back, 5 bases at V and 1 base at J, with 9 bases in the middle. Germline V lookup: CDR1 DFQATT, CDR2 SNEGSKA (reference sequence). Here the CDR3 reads CSAEDGSYEQYF. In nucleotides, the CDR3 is TGCAGTGCTGAAGACGGTTCCTACGAGCAGTACTTC.

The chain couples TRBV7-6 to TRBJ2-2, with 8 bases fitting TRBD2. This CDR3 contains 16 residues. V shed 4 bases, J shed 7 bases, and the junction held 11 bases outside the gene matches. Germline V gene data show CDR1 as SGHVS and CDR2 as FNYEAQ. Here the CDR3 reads CASSSRRTSSGGELFF. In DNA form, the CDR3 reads TGTGCCAGCAGCTCACGCAGGACTAGCTCGGGCGGGGAGCTGTTTTTT. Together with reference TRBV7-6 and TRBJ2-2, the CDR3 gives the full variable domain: GAGVSQSPRYKVTKRGQDVALRCDPISGHVSLYWYRQALGQGPEFLTYFNYEAQQDKSGLPNDRFSAERPEGSISTLTIQRTEQRDSAMYRCASSSRRTSSGGELFFGEGSRLTVL.

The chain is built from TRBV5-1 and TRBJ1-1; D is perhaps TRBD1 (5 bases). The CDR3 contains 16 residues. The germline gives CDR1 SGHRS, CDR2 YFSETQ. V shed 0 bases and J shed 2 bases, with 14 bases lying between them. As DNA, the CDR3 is TGCGCCAGCAGCTTGGCCACCGGGGGACGTAACACTGAAGCTTTCTTT. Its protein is CASSLATGGRNTEAFF.

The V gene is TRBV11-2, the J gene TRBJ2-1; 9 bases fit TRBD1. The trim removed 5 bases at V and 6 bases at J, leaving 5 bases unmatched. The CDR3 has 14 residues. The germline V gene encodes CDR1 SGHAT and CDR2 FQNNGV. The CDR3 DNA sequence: TGTGCCAGCAGCGGGGGACAGGGAGTCAATGAGCAGTTCTTC. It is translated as CASSGGQGVNEQFF.

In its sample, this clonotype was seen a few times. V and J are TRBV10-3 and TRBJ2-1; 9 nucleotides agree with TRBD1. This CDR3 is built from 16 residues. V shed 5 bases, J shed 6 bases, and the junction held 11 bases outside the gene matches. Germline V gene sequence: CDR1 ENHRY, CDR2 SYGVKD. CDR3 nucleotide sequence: TGTGCCATCAGTCCTCTAACAGGGGGCGCGGGCAATGAGCAGTTCTTC. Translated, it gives CAISPLTGGAGNEQFF.

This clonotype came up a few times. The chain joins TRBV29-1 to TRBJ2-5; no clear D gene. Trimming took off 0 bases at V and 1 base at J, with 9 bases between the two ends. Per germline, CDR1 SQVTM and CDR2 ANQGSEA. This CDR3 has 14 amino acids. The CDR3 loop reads CSVEDPWGQETQYF. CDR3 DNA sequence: TGCAGCGTTGAAGATCCTTGGGGCCAAGAGACCCAGTACTTC.

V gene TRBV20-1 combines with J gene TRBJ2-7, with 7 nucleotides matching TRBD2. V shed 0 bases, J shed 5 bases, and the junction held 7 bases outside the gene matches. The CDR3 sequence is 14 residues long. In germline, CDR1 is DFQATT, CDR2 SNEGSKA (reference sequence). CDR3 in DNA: TGCAGTGCTAGAGAAGGGCGGGAGCTTCACGAGCAGTACTTC. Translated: CSAREGRELHEQYF.

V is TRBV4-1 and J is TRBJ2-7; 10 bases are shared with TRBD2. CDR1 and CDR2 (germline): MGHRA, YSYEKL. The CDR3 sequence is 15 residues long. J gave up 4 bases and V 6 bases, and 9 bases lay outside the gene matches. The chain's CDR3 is CASRKLGLAAYEQYF. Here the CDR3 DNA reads TGCGCCAGCAGAAAACTCGGACTAGCGGCGTACGAGCAGTACTTC.

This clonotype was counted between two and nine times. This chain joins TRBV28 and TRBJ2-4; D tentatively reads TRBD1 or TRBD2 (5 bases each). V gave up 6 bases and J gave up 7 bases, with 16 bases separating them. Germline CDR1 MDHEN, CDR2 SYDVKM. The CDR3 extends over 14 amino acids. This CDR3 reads CASSPGTRGNIQYF. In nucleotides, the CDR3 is TGTGCCAGCAGCCCCGGGACCCGAGGGAACATTCAGTACTTC.

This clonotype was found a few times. The CDR3 is CSAPARGGYEQYF. The CDR3 region has the DNA TGCAGTGCCCCTGCCAGGGGCGGCTACGAGCAGTACTTC. The chain is built from TRBV20-1 and TRBJ2-7, with a possible D match to TRBD1 (6 bases). Germline V lookup: CDR1 DFQATT, CDR2 SNEGSKA (reference sequence). The V gene lost 6 bases and the J gene lost 3 bases, with 15 bases spanning the gap. The CDR3 spans 13 residues.

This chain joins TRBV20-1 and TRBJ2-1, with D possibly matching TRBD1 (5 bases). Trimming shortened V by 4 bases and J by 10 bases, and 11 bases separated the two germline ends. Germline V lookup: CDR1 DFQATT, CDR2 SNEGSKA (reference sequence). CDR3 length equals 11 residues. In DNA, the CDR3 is TGCAGTGCTACGCCGACAGACGAGCAGTTCTTC. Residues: CSATPTDEQFF.

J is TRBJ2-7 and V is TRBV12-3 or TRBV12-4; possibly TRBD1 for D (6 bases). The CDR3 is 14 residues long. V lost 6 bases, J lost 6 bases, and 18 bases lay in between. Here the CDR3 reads CASSRHNRESEQYF. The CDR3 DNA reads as TGTGCCAGCAGCCGACATAACAGGGAATCCGAGCAGTACTTC.

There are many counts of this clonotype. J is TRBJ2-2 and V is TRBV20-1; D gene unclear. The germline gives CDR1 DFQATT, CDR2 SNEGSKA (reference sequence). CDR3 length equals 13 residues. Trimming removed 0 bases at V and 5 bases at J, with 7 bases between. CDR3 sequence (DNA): TGCAGTGCTAGAGATGGGGATACCGGGGAGCTGTTTTTT. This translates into CSARDGDTGELFF.

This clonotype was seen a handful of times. CDR3 sequence (DNA): TGCAGTGCTAGAGCTACAGGGGGTCGCACCGGGGAGCTGTTTTTT. Protein sequence: CSARATGGRTGELFF. V is TRBV20-1 and J is TRBJ2-2; 8 positions agree with TRBD1. The CDR3 has 15 residues. The V segment lost 1 base and the J segment 4 bases; nucleotides outside the gene matches: 5. Per the germline V gene, CDR1 is DFQATT and CDR2 is SNEGSKA (reference sequence).

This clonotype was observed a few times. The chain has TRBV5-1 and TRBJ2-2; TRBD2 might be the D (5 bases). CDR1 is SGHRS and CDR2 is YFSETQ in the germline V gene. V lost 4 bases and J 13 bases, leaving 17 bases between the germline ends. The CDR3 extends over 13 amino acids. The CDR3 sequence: CASSIDRVRGLFF. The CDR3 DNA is TGCGCCAGCAGCATAGACCGGGTCCGGGGGCTGTTTTTT.